This T cell receptor (beta chain) was recorded in a study of response to subunit inactivated influenza vaccine. TCRdb re-called the RT-PCR reads through MiXCR, storing one row per CDR3 protein. The sample lists 500,000 to 700,000 distinct CDR3 sequences, under 30% seen once, with around 2.8% in the top ten. This CDR3 is 14 amino acids long. Germline CDR1 reads SGHDT; CDR2 reads YYEEEE. Trimming removed 3 bases at V and 3 bases at J, with 10 bases between. This clonotype has a handful of counts. A much larger clone sits a single nucleotide away, making a read error possible. These same data were also listed under a study on T cells expressing NK-cell markers. From that second work: TCR beta cDNA was generated via 5'RACE template switching incorporating UMIs. The study sequenced eight donors, seven HCMV-seropositive and one seronegative. 1.0-7.0% of CD8+ T cells in over 5 donors belonged to dominant NKG2C+ clonotypes.

The genes are TRBV5-6 and TRBJ2-4; D may be TRBD1 (6 bases). The input for sequencing was CD4+ T cells sorted from PBMCs, taken about 11 days after vaccination. The origin of this receptor is a man in his fifties or sixties who received an inactivated influenza vaccine. DNA for the CDR3: TGTGCCAGCAGCTCCCCAGGGGTCAAAAACATTCAGTACTTC. The encoded protein is CASSSPGVKNIQYF.